This TCR beta chain is from a study of shared clonotypes between healthy human individuals. Study-level findings and limits: The generation probabilities recorded for non-shared clonotypes fell below those of clonotypes shared by all four donors.

V was clipped by 0 bases and J by 6 bases; unmatched bases: 3. The CDR3 length is 15 residues. Germline V gives CDR1 SEHNR, CDR2 FQNEAQ (reference sequence). TCRdb's copy holds only in-frame clones and misses some; the assay was immunoSEQ multiplex PCR. The data hold over 2 million clones, with around 90% observed a single time. Concerning this clone: The target antigen is unknown.

The sequence was obtained from a man between 18 and 29 years old in good health. Some clones in this sample may be carry-over from other donors' samples. The sequencing sample was made of naive CD4+ T cells from PBMCs. Subset in this sample: CD45RA+ positively selected. The chain employs TRBV7-9 and TRBJ1-5, with 9 bases fitting TRBD1. CDR3 bases: TGTGCCAGCAGCTTAGCGTGGGACAGGGTTCAGCCCCAGCATTTT. As protein: CASSLAWDRVQPQHF.